This is a list of T cell receptor beta chains from one sample in a study of cytomegalovirus exposure and HLA in healthy donors. Profiling relied on immunoSEQ multiplex PCR, and the TCRdb table lists in-frame clones only, not all of them. The table includes 95,000 to 150,000 clones, around 80% detected once. The specimen was PBMCs. These receptors came from a man in his fifties in good health and CMV-seronegative. CDR3s include the opening cysteine and the closing phenylalanine or tryptophan. The order of the fields is clone size, J gene, D gene, V gene, CDR3 DNA, CDR3 protein. The D gene is left open where the match is weak. A row's size may be missing; if present it is once, few, many or a size class.

abundance: NA; j_gene: TRBJ2-7; d_gene: NA; v_gene: TRBV28; CDR3nt: TGTGCCAGCAGTTTTCCAGGGGTTCTAGGGGAAGGGCAGTACTTC; CDR3aa: CASSFPGVLGEGQYF
abundance: once; j_gene: TRBJ1-1; d_gene: NA; v_gene: TRBV4-2; CDR3nt: TGTGCCAGCAGCCAAGGATCGGGGGGAAAGGGGACTGAAGCTTTCTTT; CDR3aa: CASSQGSGGKGTEAFF
abundance: NA; j_gene: TRBJ1-1; d_gene: NA; v_gene: TRBV6-5; CDR3nt: TGTGCCAGCAGCCCGAGGACATCCGAAGCTTTCTTT; CDR3aa: CASSPRTSEAFF
abundance: few; j_gene: TRBJ2-1; d_gene: NA; v_gene: TRBV5-1; CDR3nt: TGCGCCAGCAGCTGGAGGTTGGGGAATGAGCAGTTCTTC; CDR3aa: CASSWRLGNEQFF
abundance: NA; j_gene: TRBJ1-2; d_gene: NA; v_gene: TRBV4-1; CDR3nt: TGCGCCAGCAGCCAACGACAGGCTAACTATGGCTACACCTTC; CDR3aa: CASSQRQANYGYTF
abundance: NA; j_gene: TRBJ2-6; d_gene: NA; v_gene: TRBV4-3; CDR3nt: TGCGCCAGCAGCCAAGTGAGTAGCCACCGAGGCTCCGGGGCCAACGTCCTGACTTTC; CDR3aa: CASSQVSSHRGSGANVLTF
abundance: NA; j_gene: TRBJ1-6; d_gene: NA; v_gene: TRBV12-5; CDR3nt: TGTGCTAGTTGGACGACACGGGGGGCGGAGTGGGATAATTCACCCCTCCACTTT; CDR3aa: CASWTTRGAEWDNSPLHF
abundance: NA; j_gene: TRBJ1-4; d_gene: NA; v_gene: TRBV19; CDR3nt: TGTGCCAGTAGTGCCGGACATCGGGGGGCCAATGAAAAACTGTTTTTT; CDR3aa: CASSAGHRGANEKLFF
abundance: NA; j_gene: TRBJ2-5; d_gene: TRBD2; v_gene: TRBV25-1; CDR3nt: TGTGCCACCCCACTAGCGATCCAAGAGACCCAGTACTTC; CDR3aa: CATPLAIQETQYF
abundance: NA; j_gene: TRBJ1-1; d_gene: NA; v_gene: TRBV5-6; CDR3nt: TGTGCCAGCAGCTTGGCAGGTCCGAACACTGAAGCTTTCTTT; CDR3aa: CASSLAGPNTEAFF
abundance: NA; j_gene: TRBJ1-1; d_gene: TRBD1; v_gene: TRBV7-2; CDR3nt: TGTGCCAGCAGGCGACAGGGAAAAGCTTTCTTT; CDR3aa: CASRRQGKAFF
abundance: NA; j_gene: TRBJ1-6; d_gene: NA; v_gene: TRBV9; CDR3nt: TGTGCCAGCAGCGTAGGGCAGTATAATTCACCCCTCCACTTT; CDR3aa: CASSVGQYNSPLHF
abundance: NA; j_gene: TRBJ2-3; d_gene: NA; v_gene: TRBV7-3; CDR3nt: TGTGCCAGCAGCCGCGCGGGGAAGGGCACAGATACGCAGTATTTT; CDR3aa: CASSRAGKGTDTQYF
abundance: NA; j_gene: TRBJ1-1; d_gene: NA; v_gene: TRBV12-5; CDR3nt: TGTGCTAGTGGTTTGGACAGGGACACTGAAGCTTTCTTT; CDR3aa: CASGLDRDTEAFF
abundance: once; j_gene: TRBJ2-1; d_gene: TRBD2; v_gene: TRBV9; CDR3nt: TGTGCCAGCAGCGTAGGAACTAGCGGGGGGGTCTACAATGAGCAGTTCTTC; CDR3aa: CASSVGTSGGVYNEQFF
abundance: few; j_gene: TRBJ2-3; d_gene: NA; v_gene: TRBV15; CDR3nt: TGTGCCACCAGCAGAGAACCCCCGGGCGGGGGCTTAGATACGCAGTATTTT; CDR3aa: CATSREPPGGGLDTQYF
abundance: NA; j_gene: TRBJ2-5; d_gene: NA; v_gene: TRBV18; CDR3nt: TGTGCCAGCTCACAACAGGTATACCAAGAGACCCAGTACTTC; CDR3aa: CASSQQVYQETQYF
abundance: NA; j_gene: TRBJ1-5; d_gene: NA; v_gene: TRBV19; CDR3nt: TGTGCCAGTAGTCCCCGCGATCAGCCCCAGCATTTT; CDR3aa: CASSPRDQPQHF
abundance: NA; j_gene: TRBJ2-2; d_gene: TRBD1; v_gene: TRBV10-3; CDR3nt: TGTGCCATCAGGGGACAGGACACCGGGGAGCTGTTTTTT; CDR3aa: CAIRGQDTGELFF
abundance: NA; j_gene: TRBJ2-5; d_gene: TRBD1; v_gene: TRBV18; CDR3nt: TGTGCCAGCTCCGCCGCGACAGGGGGGAAGGAGACCCAGTACTTC; CDR3aa: CASSAATGGKETQYF
abundance: NA; j_gene: TRBJ1-4; d_gene: NA; v_gene: TRBV25-1; CDR3nt: TGTGCCAGCAGCCCCGGAACGCACAGCGGGGGAAATGAAAAACTGTTTTTT; CDR3aa: CASSPGTHSGGNEKLFF
abundance: NA; j_gene: TRBJ1-2; d_gene: TRBD1; v_gene: TRBV6-1; CDR3nt: TGTGCCAGCAAACTGGGACAGACTAACTATGGCTACACCTTC; CDR3aa: CASKLGQTNYGYTF
abundance: NA; j_gene: TRBJ1-2; d_gene: TRBD1; v_gene: TRBV29-1; CDR3nt: TGCTTCGGGACAGGTGATGGCTACACCTTC; CDR3aa: CFGTGDGYTF
abundance: NA; j_gene: TRBJ1-2; d_gene: NA; v_gene: TRBV30; CDR3nt: TGTGCCTGGGCTTACCCGGGATATGGCTACCCCTTC; CDR3aa: CAWAYPGYGYPF
abundance: NA; j_gene: TRBJ2-1; d_gene: TRBD2; v_gene: TRBV7-2; CDR3nt: TGTGCCAGCAGCTTATTGGCGGGAGCCGGATCAGGGGAGCAGTTCTTC; CDR3aa: CASSLLAGAGSGEQFF
abundance: NA; j_gene: TRBJ2-4; d_gene: TRBD1; v_gene: TRBV6-5; CDR3nt: TGTGCCAGCAGTTACTCCCGGACAGGGTTAAACATTCAGTACTTC; CDR3aa: CASSYSRTGLNIQYF
abundance: NA; j_gene: TRBJ1-5; d_gene: NA; v_gene: TRBV28; CDR3nt: TGTGCCAGCAGTTTCGGGGACACCGGAGGTTTCTATAGCAATCAGCCCCAGCATTTT; CDR3aa: CASSFGDTGGFYSNQPQHF
abundance: NA; j_gene: TRBJ2-7; d_gene: TRBD2; v_gene: TRBV7-2; CDR3nt: TGTGCCAGCAGGGATGTCGGGGGGGCCTACGAGCAGTACTTC; CDR3aa: CASRDVGGAYEQYF
abundance: NA; j_gene: TRBJ2-3; d_gene: TRBD2; v_gene: TRBV9; CDR3nt: TGTGCCAGCGGGGGAGCGGGACGTATCCTTAGCACAGATACGCAGTATTTT; CDR3aa: CASGGAGRILSTDTQYF
abundance: NA; j_gene: TRBJ1-5; d_gene: NA; v_gene: TRBV11-2; CDR3nt: TGTGCCAGCAGCTTAGGGGGGGTCCAGCCCCAGCATTTT; CDR3aa: CASSLGGVQPQHF
abundance: NA; j_gene: TRBJ2-4; d_gene: NA; v_gene: TRBV5-1; CDR3nt: TGCGCCAGCTCCTCTGGAGGCCCCGCTGACATTCAGTACTTC; CDR3aa: CASSSGGPADIQYF
abundance: NA; j_gene: TRBJ1-5; d_gene: NA; v_gene: TRBV27; CDR3nt: TGTGCCAGCAGTCACAGAATGGATCAGCCCCAGCATTTT; CDR3aa: CASSHRMDQPQHF
abundance: NA; j_gene: TRBJ1-4; d_gene: TRBD1; v_gene: TRBV25-1; CDR3nt: TGTGCCAGCAGTGAATATCGGACAGGCACCGAAAAACTGTTTTTT; CDR3aa: CASSEYRTGTEKLFF
abundance: NA; j_gene: TRBJ1-2; d_gene: NA; v_gene: TRBV7-9; CDR3nt: TGTGCCAGTATTTCGGAGGCGACCCCGAATTATGGCTACACCTTC; CDR3aa: CASISEATPNYGYTF
abundance: NA; j_gene: TRBJ2-3; d_gene: TRBD1; v_gene: TRBV15; CDR3nt: TGTGCCACCAGCAGAGAAGGTTTCGGGACAGGGGGCCTCCATACGCAGTATTTT; CDR3aa: CATSREGFGTGGLHTQYF
abundance: NA; j_gene: TRBJ1-5; d_gene: NA; v_gene: TRBV19; CDR3nt: TGTGCCAGTACGACCTGGCAGGGCCAAGGAAATCAGCCCCAGCATTTT; CDR3aa: CASTTWQGQGNQPQHF
abundance: NA; j_gene: TRBJ1-1; d_gene: TRBD1; v_gene: TRBV28; CDR3nt: TGTGCCAGCAGTTTAGGGACAGGGGGCTGGACTGAAGCTTTCTTT; CDR3aa: CASSLGTGGWTEAFF
abundance: NA; j_gene: TRBJ1-1; d_gene: NA; v_gene: TRBV28; CDR3nt: TGTGCCAGCAGTGACATGAACACTGAAGCTTTCTTT; CDR3aa: CASSDMNTEAFF
abundance: NA; j_gene: TRBJ1-4; d_gene: NA; v_gene: TRBV6-5; CDR3nt: TGTGCCAGCAGCCCAGGGATCGCGACTAATGAAAAACTGTTTTTT; CDR3aa: CASSPGIATNEKLFF
abundance: NA; j_gene: TRBJ2-3; d_gene: NA; v_gene: TRBV27; CDR3nt: TGTGCCAGCAGTTTATTGGGGGCGACAGATACGCAGTATTTT; CDR3aa: CASSLLGATDTQYF
abundance: NA; j_gene: TRBJ2-3; d_gene: TRBD2; v_gene: TRBV19; CDR3nt: TGTGCCAGTAGTATGGCCGGGACTAGTACAGATACGCAGTATTTT; CDR3aa: CASSMAGTSTDTQYF
abundance: NA; j_gene: TRBJ1-2; d_gene: NA; v_gene: TRBV30; CDR3nt: TGTGCCTGGGCGACATCCTATGGCTACACCTTC; CDR3aa: CAWATSYGYTF
abundance: NA; j_gene: TRBJ1-1; d_gene: NA; v_gene: TRBV20-1; CDR3nt: TGCAGTGCCTCTGACTTTTATGCGGCTTTCTTT; CDR3aa: CSASDFYAAFF
abundance: NA; j_gene: TRBJ2-1; d_gene: NA; v_gene: TRBV28; CDR3nt: TGTGCCAGCAGTTGGGGCCCGCGGGAGCAGTTCTTC; CDR3aa: CASSWGPREQFF
abundance: NA; j_gene: TRBJ1-2; d_gene: TRBD1; v_gene: TRBV19; CDR3nt: TGTGCCAGTAGTACAGGGACAGGGGAAGGGAATGGCTACACCTTC; CDR3aa: CASSTGTGEGNGYTF
abundance: NA; j_gene: TRBJ2-7; d_gene: TRBD2; v_gene: TRBV5-4; CDR3nt: TGTGCCAGCAGCCTCGGGACTAGCGGGAGGGGGAAGGAGTACTTC; CDR3aa: CASSLGTSGRGKEYF
abundance: NA; j_gene: TRBJ2-3; d_gene: NA; v_gene: TRBV7-7; CDR3nt: TGTGCCAGCAGCTTAGCGCCCCTAGGAGGCACAGATACGCAGTATTTT; CDR3aa: CASSLAPLGGTDTQYF
abundance: once; j_gene: TRBJ1-4; d_gene: TRBD1; v_gene: TRBV6-1; CDR3nt: TGTGCCAGCAGTGTTAACAGGGGGCGCACTGAAAAACTGTTTTTT; CDR3aa: CASSVNRGRTEKLFF
abundance: NA; j_gene: TRBJ2-5; d_gene: TRBD2; v_gene: TRBV30; CDR3nt: TGTGCCTGGAGTCCGGGACTAGCGGGGGGGCAAGAGACCCAGTACTTC; CDR3aa: CAWSPGLAGGQETQYF
abundance: NA; j_gene: TRBJ2-7; d_gene: TRBD2; v_gene: TRBV7-8; CDR3nt: TGTGCCAGCACCTCAGCGGGAGGGTCCTACGAGCAGTACTTC; CDR3aa: CASTSAGGSYEQYF
abundance: NA; j_gene: TRBJ1-6; d_gene: TRBD1; v_gene: TRBV5-1; CDR3nt: TGCGCCAGCAACCCTGGACAGGCTAGCTCCTATAATTCACCCCTCCACTTT; CDR3aa: CASNPGQASSYNSPLHF